One sample yielded the 32 T cell receptor beta chains listed below, sequenced in a study of regulatory T cells in long-lasting Graves disease. In building TCR beta libraries, iRepertoire HTBI primers were used together with Arm-PCR of CDR3 regions. TCRdb independently ran MiXCR on the multiplex PCR reads; one entry per CDR3 protein. The sample holds approximately 230,000 distinct CDR3 sequences, approximately 20% seen once. Time point specified: newly diagnosed GD, antithyroid drugs for less than 3 months. From PBMCs, RNA was extracted and then used to make the TCR library. The sample consisted of peripheral blood mononuclear cells (PBMCs), taken at new diagnosis, from a patient treated with antithyroid drugs. These receptors all stem from a female donor with Graves disease.

This clonotype has ten or more counts. The V call is TRBV19, the J call TRBJ1-6, with 9 nucleotides matching TRBD1. The germline CDR1 and CDR2 sequences are LNHDA and SQIVND (reference sequence). The CDR3 runs 15 residues. J lost 7 bases, V lost 4 bases, and 5 bases had no gene match. CDR3 region: CASSTTGGWNSPLHF. CDR3 nucleotides: TGTGCCAGTAGTACTACAGGGGGCTGGAATTCACCCCTCCACTTT.

This clonotype showed up many times. This chain connects TRBV6-2 or TRBV6-3 to TRBJ2-1, with D possibly being TRBD2 (5 bases). The CDR3 sequence is 15 residues long. V shed 7 bases and J shed 7 bases, with 20 bases lying between them. Per the germline V gene, CDR1 is MNHEY and CDR2 is SVGEGT. The CDR3 here is CASTLLGGGRNEQFF. CDR3 DNA: TGTGCCAGCACGCTACTTGGCGGAGGCCGGAATGAGCAGTTCTTC.

Ten or more counts support this clonotype. The rearrangement links TRBV3-1 to TRBJ2-2; the D gene is possibly TRBD2 (5 bases). CDR1 and CDR2 from the germline V gene are LGHDT and YNNKEL (reference sequence). Trimming pared 2 bases from V and 2 bases from J, leaving 6 bases between. The CDR3 is made up of 14 amino acids. In DNA form, the CDR3 reads TGTGCCAGCAGCCAAAGACTAAACACCGGGGAGCTGTTTTTT. Translating it yields CASSQRLNTGELFF.

This clonotype was seen many times. V is TRBV18 and J is TRBJ2-2; the D is unclear. The ends were cut back, 2 bases at V and 6 bases at J, with 4 bases in the middle. The CDR3 runs 12 residues. CDR1 and CDR2 (germline): KGHSH, LQKENI. The CDR3 reads CASSPRPGELFF. CDR3 coding DNA: TGTGCCAGCTCACCAAGGCCCGGGGAGCTGTTTTTT.

This clonotype was observed many times. This chain links TRBV24-1 with TRBJ2-1; TRBD2 matches at 11 bases. CDR1 is KGHDR and CDR2 is SFDVKD in the germline V gene. Germline trimming cut 1 base from V and 5 bases from J; bases unmatched to any gene: 9. The CDR3 runs to 18 residues. The CDR3 is CATSDLGTGTSGDNEQFF. CDR3 nucleotide sequence: TGTGCCACCAGTGATTTAGGGACCGGGACTAGCGGAGACAATGAGCAGTTCTTC.

This clonotype was seen only a few times. The V call is TRBV10-3, the J call TRBJ2-3, with 16 positions matching TRBD2. The CDR3 runs to 19 residues. The V segment lost 6 bases and the J segment 1 base; nucleotides outside the gene matches: 10. Germline V gene data show CDR1 as ENHRY and CDR2 as SYGVKD. The CDR3 DNA follows: TGTGCCATCAGCCAAAAAGGGACTAGCGGGAGGGCCGGCACAGATACGCAGTATTTT. Amino acid sequence: CAISQKGTSGRAGTDTQYF.

In its sample, this clonotype was seen many times. The chain employs TRBV11-1 and TRBJ2-4, with 10 bases aligning to TRBD2. The CDR3 runs 17 residues. With V trimmed by 0 bases and J by 4 bases, 6 bases remained unmatched. In germline, CDR1 is SGHAT, CDR2 FQDESV (reference sequence). As DNA, the CDR3 is TGTGCCAGCAGCTTAGCGGCTAGCGGGAGCCAGAAAAACATTCAGTACTTC. Translation: CASSLAASGSQKNIQYF.

This clonotype has ten or more counts. V gene TRBV15 combines with J gene TRBJ2-6; 7 positions match TRBD1. The junction had 4 bases not matched to a gene; V was cut back by 0 bases and J by 2 bases. CDR3 length: 17 residues. Germline CDR1 and CDR2: LNHNV and YYDKDF (reference sequence). The CDR3 spells CATSRDDRVAGANVLTF. CDR3 sequence (DNA): TGTGCCACCAGCAGAGATGACAGGGTAGCTGGGGCCAACGTCCTGACTTTC.

This clonotype was picked up many times. The chain uses TRBV12-3 or TRBV12-4 and TRBJ2-1, with D possibly being TRBD1 or TRBD2 (5 bases each). The CDR3 runs to 12 residues. The V end was cut by 2 bases, the J end by 7 bases, with 6 bases between. CDR3 nucleotides: TGTGCCAGCAGTTTATGGGGGAATGAGCAGTTCTTC. It codes for CASSLWGNEQFF.

This clonotype was detected only a few times. This sequence joins TRBV20-1 and TRBJ2-1; 11 positions match TRBD2. CDR1 and CDR2 from the germline V gene are DFQATT and SNEGSKA (reference sequence). CDR3 size: 16 residues. DNA of the CDR3: TGCAGCCCGGGATCCTCTGGGACTAGCGGTTACAATGAGCAGTTCTTC. It translates to CSPGSSGTSGYNEQFF.

The genes are TRBV10-3 and TRBJ2-7; 8 bases match TRBD1. CDR1 and CDR2 from the germline V gene are ENHRY and SYGVKD. The ends lost 0 bases at V and 4 bases at J; junction bases unmatched: 2. The CDR3 has 14 amino acids. CDR3 sequence reads: CAISESGTGYEQYF. In DNA form, the CDR3 reads TGTGCCATCAGTGAGTCCGGGACAGGATACGAGCAGTACTTC.

The chain is built from TRBV20-1 and TRBJ1-6, with 9 nucleotides matching TRBD1. The CDR3 covers 17 residues. With 0 bases clipped from V and 5 bases from J, the junction kept 8 bases outside the gene matches. Germline assignment: CDR1 DFQATT and CDR2 SNEGSKA (reference sequence). The CDR3 DNA sequence: TGCAGTGCTAGAGACCGAGGACAGGGGTCGGATAATTCACCCCTCCACTTT. As protein: CSARDRGQGSDNSPLHF.

In its sample, this clonotype was seen many times. The chain joins TRBV6-2 or TRBV6-3 to TRBJ2-7; D may correspond to TRBD1 or TRBD2 (6 bases each). V was pared by 7 bases and J by 4 bases, with 23 bases between. Germline loops: CDR1 MNHEY, CDR2 SVGEGT. CDR3 length equals 16 residues. In nucleotides, the CDR3 is TGTGCCAGCACCTCAGGGGCCGGGACGGGAGATTACGAGCAGTACTTC. Protein: CASTSGAGTGDYEQYF.

The V gene is TRBV9, the J gene TRBJ2-2; weak D call: TRBD2 (6 bases). V was pared by 4 bases and J by 1 base, with 14 bases between. CDR1 and CDR2 (germline): SGDLS, YYNGEE. The CDR3 runs 16 residues. CDR3 residues: CASSPPGRENTGELFF. For the CDR3, the DNA is TGTGCCAGCAGCCCCCCAGGGCGGGAGAACACCGGGGAGCTGTTTTTT.

DNA of the CDR3: TGTGCCAGCAGCTCCGGGACTCTAAGTAATGAGCAGTTCTTC. This gives the protein CASSSGTLSNEQFF. The chain carries TRBV7-9 and TRBJ2-1; D is perhaps TRBD2 (6 bases). Trimming stripped 4 bases from V and 7 bases from J, with 14 bases between. CDR3 length: 14 residues. The germline CDR1 and CDR2 sequences are SEHNR and FQNEAQ (reference sequence). Based on the CDR3 plus reference TRBV7-9 and TRBJ2-1, the full variable domain is DTGVSQNPRHKITKRGQNVTFRCDPISEHNRLYWYRQTLGQGPEFLTYFQNEAQLEKSRLLSDRFSAERPKGSFSTLEIQRTEQGDSAMYLCASSSGTLSNEQFFGPGTRLTVL.

In its sample, this clonotype was seen many times. The rearrangement links TRBV24-1 to TRBJ2-2; TRBD1 agrees at 9 bases. Looked up from germline, CDR1 is KGHDR and CDR2 is SFDVKD. V trimming: 2 bases; J trimming: 3 bases; junction bases outside the gene matches: 6. The CDR3 contains 17 residues. In DNA form, the CDR3 reads TGTGCCACCAGTGATTCCCCGGGACAGGGTTACACCGGGGAGCTGTTTTTT. Translating it yields CATSDSPGQGYTGELFF.

Ten or more counts support this clonotype. V usage is TRBV19 and J usage is TRBJ1-1; possibly TRBD1 for D (5 bases). This CDR3 spans 15 amino acids. Trimming cost V 5 bases and J 3 bases, with 16 bases left between them. The germline V gene has CDR1 LNHDA and CDR2 SQIVND (reference sequence). The CDR3 DNA reads TGTGCCAGTAGTCCCGGGACCTCTCGGGACACTGAAGCTTTCTTT. Protein: CASSPGTSRDTEAFF.

The chain employs TRBV4-3 and TRBJ1-5; D uncertain. The CDR3 loop spans 13 amino acids. The V end was cut by 1 base, the J end by 9 bases, with 10 bases between. The germline CDR1 and CDR2 sequences are LGHNA and YSLEER. The chain's CDR3 is CASSQVLLGPQHF. The CDR3 DNA reads TGCGCCAGCAGCCAAGTCCTCCTGGGGCCCCAGCATTTT.

The rearrangement uses TRBV9 and TRBJ2-5; 8 bases agree with TRBD2. The CDR3 consists of 14 residues. V shed 2 bases, J shed 1 base, and the junction held 1 base outside the gene matches. Germline V gene lookup returns CDR1 SGDLS and CDR2 YYNGEE. The CDR3 here is CASSVSGAQETQYF. In DNA form, the CDR3 reads TGTGCCAGCAGCGTTAGCGGGGCCCAAGAGACCCAGTACTTC. The full variable domain, its missing parts supplied by reference TRBV9 and TRBJ2-5, is DSGVTQTPKHLITATGQRVTLRCSPRSGDLSVYWYQQSLDQGLQFLIQYYNGEERAKGNILERFSAQQFPDLHSELNLSSLELGDSALYFCASSVSGAQETQYFGPGTRLLVL.

This clonotype has a count of ten or more. The CDR3 protein is CATSDWTGPGTQYF. The DNA for the CDR3 is TGTGCCACCAGTGATTGGACAGGGCCTGGGACCCAGTACTTC. The chain carries TRBV24-1 and TRBJ2-5, with 8 bases identical to TRBD1. The CDR3 totals 14 residues. V shed 2 bases, J shed 7 bases, and the junction held 5 bases outside the gene matches. Germline V lookup: CDR1 KGHDR, CDR2 SFDVKD.

V and J are TRBV4-1 and TRBJ1-1; weak D call: TRBD1 (6 bases). This CDR3 contains 15 residues. The V gene's germline CDR1 is MGHRA and CDR2 YSYEKL. Trimming cost V 1 base and J 0 bases, with 9 bases left between them. This CDR3 reads CASSQAGTMNTEAFF. The CDR3 DNA follows: TGCGCCAGCAGCCAAGCCGGGACAATGAACACTGAAGCTTTCTTT.

The chain is built from TRBV20-1 and TRBJ2-5; 7 bases line up with TRBD2. The CDR3 length is 13 residues. Germline CDR1 is DFQATT and CDR2 is SNEGSKA (reference sequence). The J segment lost 5 bases and the V segment lost 4 bases, leaving 7 bases of the junction unmatched. The CDR3 bases are TGCAGTGCTACTTTCGGGAGGACGGAGACCCAGTACTTC. It is translated as CSATFGRTETQYF.

This clonotype showed up many times. The V and J genes are TRBV12-3 or TRBV12-4 and TRBJ1-2; D unresolved. The CDR3 is 12 residues long. V was trimmed by 5 bases and J by 3 bases, leaving 7 bases between them. CDR3 residues: CASSGLDYGYTF. The CDR3 DNA sequence: TGTGCCAGCAGTGGGCTGGACTATGGCTACACCTTC.

There are many counts of this clonotype. The CDR3 here is CSAPTLGLAGLGSKQFF. CDR3 bases: TGCAGTGCCCCTACCCTTGGACTAGCGGGACTAGGCTCCAAGCAGTTCTTC. V usage is TRBV20-1 and J usage is TRBJ2-1, with 12 bases lining up with TRBD2. The trim removed 6 bases at V and 11 bases at J, leaving 20 bases unmatched. CDR1 and CDR2 (germline): DFQATT, SNEGSKA (reference sequence). This CDR3 has 17 amino acids.

Only a few counts were recorded for this clonotype. The V and J genes are TRBV28 and TRBJ1-4; a weak D match, TRBD1 (6 bases). The CDR3 has 14 residues. Trimming stripped 2 bases from V and 10 bases from J, with 14 bases between. Germline V gives CDR1 MDHEN, CDR2 SYDVKM. For the CDR3, the DNA is TGTGCCAGCAGTTTAGGTGCAGGGGACGTAAAACTGTTTTTT. Translation: CASSLGAGDVKLFF.

This clonotype was counted ten times or more. The chain links TRBV6-1 to TRBJ2-7, with TRBD2 matching over 8 bases. The germline V gene encodes CDR1 MNHNS and CDR2 SASEGT. The V and J ends lost 3 bases and 5 bases, in that order; junction bases with no gene match: 9. The CDR3 runs 15 residues. The CDR3 nucleotides are TGTGCCAGCAGTGAGGTGAGCGGGAGCAACAACGAGCAGTACTTC. Translation: CASSEVSGSNNEQYF.

The chain employs TRBV20-1 and TRBJ1-1; TRBD1 aligns across 9 bases. J lost 4 bases, V lost 3 bases, and 6 bases had no gene match. Germline lookup yields CDR1 DFQATT and CDR2 SNEGSKA (reference sequence). This CDR3 is 14 amino acids long. CDR3 residues: CSARDRGMGTEAFF. DNA for the CDR3: TGCAGTGCTAGGGACAGGGGAATGGGCACTGAAGCTTTCTTT.

This clonotype was seen ten or more times. The CDR3 sequence is CSARGTSGSGEQYF. The CDR3 bases are TGCAGTGCTAGAGGGACTAGCGGGAGTGGAGAGCAGTACTTC. The chain recombines TRBV20-1 with TRBJ2-7; 13 positions agree with TRBD2. The CDR3 has 14 residues. The V gene end was trimmed by 1 base and the J gene end by 7 bases; junction bases not matched to a gene: 4. Germline assignment: CDR1 DFQATT and CDR2 SNEGSKA (reference sequence).

Ten or more counts support this clonotype. This chain uses TRBV18 with TRBJ2-5, with 13 bases matching TRBD2. Germline V gene sequence: CDR1 KGHSH, CDR2 LQKENI. The length of the CDR3 is 15 residues. V was clipped by 4 bases and J by 5 bases; unmatched bases: 4. CDR3 nucleotides: TGTGCCAGCTCACTCACTAGCGGGAGGGCCGAGACCCAGTACTTC. As protein: CASSLTSGRAETQYF.

This clonotype showed up many times. This chain links TRBV7-2 with TRBJ2-5; D not certain. CDR3 size: 11 residues. The V end was cut by 5 bases, the J end by 4 bases, with 5 bases between. The germline gives CDR1 SGHTA, CDR2 FQGNSA. CDR3 in DNA: TGTGCCAGCAGCATGCTAGAGACCCAGTACTTC. It translates to CASSMLETQYF.

As to this clonotype: A read error is likely, as this CDR3 ends without the conserved phenylalanine or tryptophan. The V and J genes are TRBV19 and TRBJ1-1; possible D gene TRBD1, 6 bases. V lost 7 bases, J lost 4 bases, and 13 bases lay in between. This CDR3 contains 13 residues. The V gene's germline CDR1 is LNHDA and CDR2 SQIVND (reference sequence). CDR3 nucleotide sequence: TGTGCCAGTACCGCGGTGGGGGCCACTGAAGCTTTCTCT. The encoded protein is CASTAVGATEAFS.

This clonotype has ten or more counts. The J gene is TRBJ2-7, the V gene TRBV5-5, with 9 bases identical to TRBD1. The CDR3 spans 16 residues. The J segment lost 5 bases and the V segment lost 4 bases, leaving 13 bases of the junction unmatched. Germline CDR1 and CDR2: SGHKS and YYEKEE (reference sequence). DNA for the CDR3: TGTGCCAGCAGCACTCGCCGGACAGGGGATCGGGACGAGCAGTACTTC. It specifies CASSTRRTGDRDEQYF.